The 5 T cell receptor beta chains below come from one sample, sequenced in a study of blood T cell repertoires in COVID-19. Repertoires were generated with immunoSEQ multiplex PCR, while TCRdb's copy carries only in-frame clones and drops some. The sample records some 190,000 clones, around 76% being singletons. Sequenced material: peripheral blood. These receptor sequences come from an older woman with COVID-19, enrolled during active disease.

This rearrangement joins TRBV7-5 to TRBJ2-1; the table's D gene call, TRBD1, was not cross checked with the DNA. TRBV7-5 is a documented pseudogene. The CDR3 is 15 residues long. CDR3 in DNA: TGTGCCAGAAGTTTGGTTGGGGGCCCCTACAATGAGCAGTTCTTC. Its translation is CARSLVGGPYNEQFF.

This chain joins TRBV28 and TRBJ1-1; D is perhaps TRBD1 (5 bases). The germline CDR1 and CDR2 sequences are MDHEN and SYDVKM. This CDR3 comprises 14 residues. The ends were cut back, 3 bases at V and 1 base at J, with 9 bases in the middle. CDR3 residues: CASSFLGANTEAFF. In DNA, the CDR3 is TGTGCCAGCAGTTTTCTAGGGGCGAACACTGAAGCTTTCTTT.

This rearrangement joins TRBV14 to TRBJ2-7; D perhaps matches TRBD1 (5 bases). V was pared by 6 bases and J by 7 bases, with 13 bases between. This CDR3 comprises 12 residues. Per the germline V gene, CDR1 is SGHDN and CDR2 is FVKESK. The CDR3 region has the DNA TGTGCCAGCAGTACCCTTTCAGGGGAGCAGTACGTC. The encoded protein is CASSTLSGEQYV.

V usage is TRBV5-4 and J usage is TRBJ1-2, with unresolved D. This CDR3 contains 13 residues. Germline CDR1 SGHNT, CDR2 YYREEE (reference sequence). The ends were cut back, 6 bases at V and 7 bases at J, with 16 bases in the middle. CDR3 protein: CASTEAFLTGYTF. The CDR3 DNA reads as TGTGCCAGCACCGAGGCCTTCCTTACTGGCTACACCTTC. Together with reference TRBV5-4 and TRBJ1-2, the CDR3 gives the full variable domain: ETGVTQSPTHLIKTRGQQVTLRCSSQSGHNTVSWYQQALGQGPQFIFQYYREEENGRGNFPPRFSGLQFPNYSSELNVNALELDDSALYLCASTEAFLTGYTFGSGTRLTVV.

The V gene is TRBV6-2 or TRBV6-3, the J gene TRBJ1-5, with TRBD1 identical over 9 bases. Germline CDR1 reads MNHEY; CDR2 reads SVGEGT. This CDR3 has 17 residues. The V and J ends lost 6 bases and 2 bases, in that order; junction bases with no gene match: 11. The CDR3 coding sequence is TGTGCCAGCAGCCCCCGCGGGACAGGGACCGGCAATCAGCCCCAGCATTTT. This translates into CASSPRGTGTGNQPQHF.